This T cell receptor (beta chain) appears in the sequencing data of a study of beta chain features in type 1 diabetes. The authors reverse transcribed all of the isolated RNA, so sequencing captured expressed TCRB transcripts. TCRdb keeps only in-frame clones here, not all; method: immunoSEQ multiplex PCR. The sample holds fewer than 200,000 clones, over 7.5% seen once. Germline values: CDR1 KGHSH, CDR2 LQKENI. With 5 bases removed from V and 1 base from J, the gap between germline ends came to 24 bases. This CDR3 has 19 amino acids. This clone has just a few counts. The chain is built from TRBV18 and TRBJ2-1; the D gene is possibly TRBD2 (8 bases). The sample was central memory CD4+ T cells from blood. This TCR was recovered from a man between 18 and 29 years old in good health. The CDR3 DNA is TGTGCCAGCTCATCTGGGGCAGGGGGTGTAGCGGGATCCTACAATGAGCAGTTCTTC. Its translation: CASSSGAGGVAGSYNEQFF.